The present T cell receptor (beta chain) was sequenced within a study of T-cell reconstitution after alpha-beta-depleted transplantation in children. The CDR3 length is 14 residues. V lost 4 bases, J lost 2 bases, and 11 bases lay in between. The V gene's germline CDR1 is MGHRA and CDR2 YSYEKL. Unique molecular identifiers were used in preparing the TCRbeta library. TCRdb called the PCR reads again in MiXCR, with one record for every CDR3 protein. Here the sample spans 670,000 or so distinct CDR3 sequences, 13% being singletons. This clonotype was seen a few times. Its antigen is unidentified. Findings and limits, study-wide: The study reportedly traced alpha-beta T cells about two months after transplant to several hundred expanded graft clones.

The TCR comes from a girl aged 2 to 9 with congenital amegakaryocytic thrombocytopenia, due to receive a stem cell transplant. This sequence joins TRBV4-1 and TRBJ1-2, with no clear D. This material consisted of PBMCs, taken before TCRalphabeta/CD19-depleted stem cell transplant. In DNA, the CDR3 is TGCGCCAGCAGCCCCCCCAGCGGAAACTATGGCTACACCTTC. It codes for CASSPPSGNYGYTF.